This T cell receptor beta chain derives from a study of blood T cell repertoires in COVID-19. Using immunoSEQ multiplex PCR, the repertoire was profiled, and TCRdb retains in-frame clones only, with some absent. Of about 74,000 clones listed, roughly 84% are singletons. V shed 9 bases, J shed 0 bases, and the junction held 9 bases outside the gene matches. Germline lookup yields CDR1 WNHNN and CDR2 SYGVQD (reference sequence). CDR3 length: 18 residues. Sequenced: peripheral blood. The clonotype comes from an older man with acute or convalescent COVID-19. The rearrangement links TRBV10-1 to TRBJ2-1, with 15 positions matching TRBD2. The CDR3 bases are TGCGCCAGGGACGGGACTAGCGGGGGGTACCCCTCCTACAATGAGCAGTTCTTC. It specifies CARDGTSGGYPSYNEQFF.